These 25 T cell receptor beta chains came from one sample sequenced in a study of identical twins. TCRdb used MiXCR to reprocess the 5' RACE reads, holding one entry per CDR3 protein. The table records hundreds of thousands of distinct CDR3 sequences, about 8.1% of them present only once. This sample also appeared in a second study, on yellow fever vaccine responses in identical twins.

Sequencing input: memory (CD45RO+) T cells sorted from blood. The receptors here all came from a woman aged 18-29 years in good health.

This sequence joins TRBV6-1 and TRBJ2-7; TRBD2 matches 12 bases. Trimming at V came to 5 bases and at J to 4 bases, leaving 12 bases not matched to a gene. This CDR3 contains 17 residues. From germline, CDR1 is MNHNS and CDR2 SASEGT. The DNA for the CDR3 is TGTGCCAGCAGTCTTCAGGGCTCCGGGACTAGCGGGTACGAGCAGTACTTC. Its translation: CASSLQGSGTSGYEQYF.

In this sample, this clonotype turned up a few times. The chain carries TRBV9 and TRBJ2-1; D possibly corresponds to TRBD2 (5 bases). The CDR3 consists of 17 residues. Trimming left V 0 bases short and J 9 bases short, with 22 bases between. The germline V gene has CDR1 SGDLS and CDR2 YYNGEE. The CDR3 DNA follows: TGTGCCAGCAGCGTAGATGAGGGTTCGCCCCCGCTAGTTGAGCAGTTCTTC. Its protein product is CASSVDEGSPPLVEQFF.

This clonotype appeared a few times. V is TRBV7-2 and J is TRBJ2-5, with D possibly TRBD2 on 6 matching bases. The germline gives CDR1 SGHTA, CDR2 FQGNSA. The V end was cut by 2 bases, the J end by 9 bases, with 16 bases between. This CDR3 has 14 amino acids. CDR3 protein: CASSLRGTAVAQYF. CDR3 DNA sequence: TGTGCCAGCAGCTTAAGAGGGACTGCGGTGGCCCAGTACTTC.

This clonotype appeared many times. The chain couples TRBV19 to TRBJ1-5; D not resolved. This CDR3 comprises 13 residues. The germline gives CDR1 LNHDA, CDR2 SQIVND (reference sequence). Trimming removed 4 bases at V and 5 bases at J, with 9 bases between. DNA of the CDR3: TGTGCCAGTAGTACCAGTGGGCATCAGCCCCAGCATTTT. It yields the protein CASSTSGHQPQHF.

The rearrangement links TRBV6-5 to TRBJ2-3; 8 bases fit TRBD1. CDR1 is MNHEY, CDR2 SVGAGI, per germline. The CDR3 spans 16 residues. V gave up 2 bases and J gave up 2 bases; unmatched junction bases: 6. The CDR3 spells CASSYQGAISTDTQYF. For the CDR3, the DNA is TGTGCCAGCAGTTACCAGGGGGCCATATCCACAGATACGCAGTATTTT.

This clonotype showed up just a few times. This sequence joins TRBV6-1 and TRBJ2-7; the match to TRBD1 covers 8 bases. The V gene end was trimmed by 3 bases and the J gene end by 3 bases; junction bases not matched to a gene: 10. Germline CDR1 reads MNHNS; CDR2 reads SASEGT. There are 16 residues in the CDR3. The CDR3 loop reads CASSDGIGQGNYEQYF. As DNA, the CDR3 is TGTGCCAGCAGTGACGGTATTGGACAGGGTAACTACGAGCAGTACTTC.

The rearrangement links TRBV2 to TRBJ1-3; D unclear. V was trimmed by 8 bases and J by 4 bases, leaving 18 bases between them. The length of the CDR3 is 15 residues. Germline V lookup: CDR1 SNHLY, CDR2 FYNNEI. As DNA, the CDR3 is TGTGCCAGCCGACAAACGGGCGGCCGGGGAAACACCATATATTTT. Translated: CASRQTGGRGNTIYF.

The rearrangement links TRBV20-1 to TRBJ2-5; 7 bases map to TRBD1. Germline CDR1 and CDR2: DFQATT and SNEGSKA (reference sequence). Unmatched junction bases numbered 13, after V lost 3 bases and J lost 3 bases. CDR3 length: 16 residues. The DNA for the CDR3 is TGCAGTGCTAGTAGTCTCGATCCGACAGGGAAAGAGACCCAGTACTTC. Its translation: CSASSLDPTGKETQYF.

This clonotype showed up just a few times. This rearrangement joins TRBV7-2 to TRBJ2-1, with TRBD1 matching over 8 bases. V lost 2 bases and J lost 8; bases outside the gene matches: 8. There are 15 residues in the CDR3. The germline gives CDR1 SGHTA, CDR2 FQGNSA. Written as DNA, the CDR3 is TGTGCCAGCAGCTTAATGACAGGGGATGTCTATGAGCAGTTCTTC. This sequence encodes CASSLMTGDVYEQFF.

This clonotype was counted at least ten times. This rearrangement joins TRBV5-1 to TRBJ2-3; D might be TRBD2 (6 bases). Trimming left V 2 bases short and J 2 bases short, with 21 bases between. CDR1 SGHRS and CDR2 YFSETQ come from the germline V gene. The CDR3 sequence is 18 residues long. CDR3 loop: CASSFLRSSGEFTDTQYF. The CDR3 nucleotides read TGCGCCAGCAGCTTCCTTCGAAGTAGCGGAGAATTCACAGATACGCAGTATTTT.

This clonotype was found a few times. The chain recombines TRBV6-1 with TRBJ2-5; D perhaps matches TRBD2 (6 bases). V dropped 6 bases and J dropped 4 bases, with 15 bases sitting between them. The CDR3 spans 14 residues. Germline V gene lookup returns CDR1 MNHNS and CDR2 SASEGT. The CDR3 region is CASSGGDSSETQYF. The CDR3 DNA sequence: TGTGCCAGCAGCGGCGGGGATAGCTCAGAGACCCAGTACTTC.

At least ten counts were recorded for this clonotype. This sequence joins TRBV6-2 or TRBV6-3 and TRBJ2-3; the match to TRBD2 covers 10 bases. V dropped 6 bases and J dropped 4; count of bases not matched to a gene: 4. Germline V gene lookup returns CDR1 MNHEY and CDR2 SVGEGT. The CDR3 is 14 amino acids. This chain's CDR3 is CASSPGTSADTQYF. The CDR3 coding sequence is TGTGCCAGCAGCCCCGGGACTAGCGCAGATACGCAGTATTTT.

This clonotype turned up a few times. The rearrangement uses TRBV19 and TRBJ2-7, with 11 bases that match TRBD2. The CDR3 runs 16 residues. J was trimmed by 2 bases and V by 4 bases; bases with no gene match: 7. CDR1 and CDR2 (germline): LNHDA, SQIVND (reference sequence). CDR3 amino acids: CASSTGLAGQAYEQYF. The CDR3 coding sequence is TGTGCCAGTAGTACCGGACTAGCGGGCCAGGCCTACGAGCAGTACTTC.

CDR3 bases: TGCGCCAGCAGCTTGGAGGGGTTCGGGAATTCACCCCTCCACTTT. Its protein product is CASSLEGFGNSPLHF. The chain carries TRBV5-1 and TRBJ1-6; the D gene is possibly TRBD1 (5 bases). Between the trimmed V and J ends, which lost 0 bases and 7 bases, there was a span of 11 bases. The germline gives CDR1 SGHRS, CDR2 YFSETQ. The CDR3 has 15 amino acids.

J is TRBJ2-1 and V is TRBV6-2 or TRBV6-3; 8 bases line up with TRBD2. CDR3 length equals 14 residues. V shed 3 bases and J 10 bases; nucleotides not matched to a gene: 8. The germline CDR1 and CDR2 sequences are MNHEY and SVGEGT. CDR3 nucleotides: TGTGCCAGCAGTTATGACGGGAGGGCGGGGGAGCAGTTCTTC. It specifies CASSYDGRAGEQFF.

This clonotype was detected ten times or more. The gene calls are TRBV9 and TRBJ2-3; possibly TRBD2 for D (6 bases). Trimming pared 0 bases from V and 2 bases from J, leaving 10 bases between. The germline CDR1 and CDR2 sequences are SGDLS and YYNGEE. The CDR3 covers 15 residues. The CDR3 here is CASSVVSGHTDTQYF. CDR3 nucleotides: TGTGCCAGCAGCGTAGTTAGCGGTCACACAGATACGCAGTATTTT.

This clonotype was observed at least ten times. V usage is TRBV20-1 and J usage is TRBJ2-5; 10 nucleotides align to TRBD2. Per the germline V gene, CDR1 is DFQATT and CDR2 is SNEGSKA (reference sequence). CDR3 length: 18 amino acids. V trimming: 2 bases; J trimming: 6 bases; junction bases outside the gene matches: 18. CDR3 DNA sequence: TGCAGTGCTAGATCCCATAGCGGGAGGTCATTAGGCTATCAGACCCAGTACTTC. This gives the protein CSARSHSGRSLGYQTQYF.

This clonotype appeared a few times. The gene calls are TRBV19 and TRBJ1-2; TRBD1 matches 11 bases. Trimming cost V 7 bases and J 5 bases; bases outside gene matches: 6. The germline V gene has CDR1 LNHDA and CDR2 SQIVND (reference sequence). This CDR3 comprises 14 residues. The CDR3 reads CASTEDRGLYGYTF. The CDR3 coding sequence is TGTGCCAGTACAGAGGACAGGGGGCTTTATGGCTACACCTTC.

This clonotype was seen more than once but under ten times. This chain connects TRBV18 to TRBJ2-3, with no clear D. This CDR3 has 15 amino acids. CDR1 and CDR2 from the germline V gene are KGHSH and LQKENI. V lost 2 bases and J lost 0, with 9 bases in between. Here the CDR3 DNA reads TGTGCCAGCTCACCATCGGACCAAAGCACAGATACGCAGTATTTT. This encodes CASSPSDQSTDTQYF. Full variable domain (remainder filled in from reference TRBV18 and TRBJ2-3): NAGVMQNPRHLVRRRGQEARLRCSPMKGHSHVYWYRQLPEEGLKFMVYLQKENIIDESGMPKERFSAEFPKEGPSILRIQQVVRGDSAAYFCASSPSDQSTDTQYFGPGTRLTVL.

This clonotype was detected only a few times. The chain recombines TRBV28 with TRBJ2-6; D is unclear. Germline CDR1 reads MDHEN; CDR2 reads SYDVKM. V was trimmed by 7 bases and J by 0 bases, leaving 7 bases between them. The CDR3 runs 14 residues. CDR3 sequence reads: CASKRDSGANVLTF. In DNA, the CDR3 is TGTGCCAGCAAACGTGACTCTGGGGCCAACGTCCTGACTTTC.

In its sample, this clonotype was seen a few times. The genes are TRBV20-1 and TRBJ2-2; 8 bases map to TRBD1. The CDR3 totals 17 residues. V lost 0 bases to trimming and J lost 7 bases; unmatched junction nucleotides: 13. CDR1 is DFQATT, CDR2 SNEGSKA, per germline (reference sequence). The CDR3 DNA reads TGCAGTGCTAGAGACCGAACCCGGACAGGGCCTGTCGGGGAGCTGTTTTTT. Encoded protein: CSARDRTRTGPVGELFF.

In this sample, this clonotype turned up a few times. J is TRBJ1-1 and V is TRBV7-2; D ambiguous. The CDR3 runs to 15 residues. The V end lost 1 base, the J end lost 1 base, and 10 bases lay between the germline ends. CDR1 SGHTA and CDR2 FQGNSA come from the germline V gene. CDR3 sequence reads: CASSLVARWNTEAFF. For the CDR3, the DNA is TGTGCCAGCAGCTTAGTTGCCAGGTGGAACACTGAAGCTTTCTTT. The full variable domain, completed using reference TRBV7-2 and TRBJ1-1, is GAGVSQSPSNKVTEKGKDVELRCDPISGHTALYWYRQSLGQGLEFLIYFQGNSAPDKSGLPSDRFSAERTGGSVSTLTIQRTQQEDSAVYLCASSLVARWNTEAFFGQGTRLTVV.

At least ten counts were recorded for this clonotype. The chain couples TRBV6-2 or TRBV6-3 to TRBJ1-1, with TRBD1 as a possible D gene (6 bases). The CDR3 length is 14 residues. V lost 6 bases, J lost 0 bases, and 11 bases lay in between. Germline V gives CDR1 MNHEY, CDR2 SVGEGT. As DNA, the CDR3 is TGTGCCAGCAGATTTGGACAGCTGAACACTGAAGCTTTCTTT. This translates into CASRFGQLNTEAFF.

In this sample, this clonotype turned up many times. The chain uses TRBV6-5 and TRBJ2-3, with 8 bases lining up with TRBD2. This CDR3 has 17 amino acids. Trimming took 2 bases from V and 0 from J; bases not matched to a gene: 7. Germline CDR1 and CDR2: MNHEY and SVGAGI. The CDR3 reads CASSYGRGGHSTDTQYF. CDR3 DNA: TGTGCCAGCAGTTACGGTCGCGGGGGGCATAGCACAGATACGCAGTATTTT.

This clonotype was seen many times. This rearrangement joins TRBV6-1 to TRBJ2-4; the D gene could be TRBD1 or TRBD2 (5 bases each). This CDR3 has 13 amino acids. The germline gives CDR1 MNHNS, CDR2 SASEGT. V lost 8 bases, J lost 10 bases, and 18 bases lay in between. The CDR3 coding sequence is TGTGCCAGCCCGGCGTGGGCAGAGGGGATTCAGTACTTC. This gives the protein CASPAWAEGIQYF.